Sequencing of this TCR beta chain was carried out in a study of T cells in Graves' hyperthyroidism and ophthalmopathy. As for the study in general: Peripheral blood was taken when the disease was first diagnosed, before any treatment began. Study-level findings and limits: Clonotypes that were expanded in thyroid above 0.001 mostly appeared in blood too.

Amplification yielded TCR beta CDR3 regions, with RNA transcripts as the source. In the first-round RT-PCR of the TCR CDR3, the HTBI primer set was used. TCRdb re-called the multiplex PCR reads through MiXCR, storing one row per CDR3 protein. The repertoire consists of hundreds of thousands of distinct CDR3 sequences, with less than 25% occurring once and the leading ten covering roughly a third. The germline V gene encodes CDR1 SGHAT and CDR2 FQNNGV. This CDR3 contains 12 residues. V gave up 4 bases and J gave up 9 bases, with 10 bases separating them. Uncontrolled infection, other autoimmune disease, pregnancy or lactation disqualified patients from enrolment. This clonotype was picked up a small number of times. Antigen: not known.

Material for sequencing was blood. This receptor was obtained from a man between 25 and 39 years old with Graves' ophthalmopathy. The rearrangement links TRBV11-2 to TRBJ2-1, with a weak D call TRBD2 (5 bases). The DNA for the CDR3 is TGTGCCAGCAGCTCGGGATTGGGTGAGCAGTTCTTC. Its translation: CASSSGLGEQFF.